This record concerns one T cell receptor (beta chain) sequence. This clone is a singleton in its sample. This receptor's antigen is unknown. No much larger clonotype is one base removed from it; base qualities were not supplied. Its CDR3 holds 16 amino acids, cysteine through phenylalanine. Solely the CDR3 DNA is kept, with 48 bases framed from the first base. The germline V gene supplies CDR1 SGDLS and CDR2 YYNGEE. At the junction V is shortened by 3 bases and J by 6 bases; bases outside the gene matches: 9. This sample was included in a study of cytomegalovirus exposure and HLA in healthy donors (dated by TCRdb to 2016 to 2017). Regarding the complete study: The roughly 670 repertoires of the first cohort and the 120 or so validation repertoires were produced on the same platform, according to a later analysis. The study was designed to test whether signatures of past pathogen exposure could be identified by cataloging public T cell receptors. A separate validation cohort of 100 to 150 different subjects was used in addition to the roughly 720-subject first cohort. High-throughput TCR immunosequencing, statistical association of individual TCRs with disease status, and machine learning were combined to predict cytomegalovirus infection status.

The library was generated by the immunoSEQ multiplex PCR assay. Under the source paper's analysis protocol: A statistical classification framework was built for diagnosing cytomegalovirus status from the catalog of TCR beta chain sequences. In TCRdb, the immuneACCESS table is reduced to in-frame sequences with V and J assigned. These tables do not hold every clone; where another copy was compared, an unresolved V gene accounts for under half, and the others remain unexplained. That table supplies the V and J calls and clone size; D and trimming were determined from the DNA. The sample records roughly 260,000 clones, around 90% of which are singletons. Approximately 0.34% of the sample is held by the ten biggest clonotypes. Donors formed part of the validation cohort, which comprised 120 subjects and was distinct from the first cohort of under 800 subjects. On the study overall, not on this receptor specifically: Cytomegalovirus status was reported to be diagnosed by the classifier with high specificity and sensitivity in both the original and validation cohorts. A few of the identified cytomegalovirus-associated TCR beta chains were confirmed in vitro to be specific for cytomegalovirus antigens. Of the cluster scores, 85% to 95% were above 0 in a later analysis, which found that TCRs clustered in the first cohort also tended to co-occur in the 90 to 150 validation repertoires. A later analysis had no HLA typing for the validation cohort, so co-occurrence there was scored across all 120 repertoires. In the study, around 150 TCR beta chains were listed as associated with cytomegalovirus. Most TCR sequences were seen in very few donors, while some public TCRs were found in many individuals. According to the authors, the approach could potentially be generalized to other disease states and immunological phenotypes.

The chain is made from TRBV9 and TRBJ1-4, with 9 bases in between that match TRBD1. The source of this sequence is a woman younger than 35 in good health and CMV-seronegative. The material sequenced was PBMCs. The CDR3 is CASSDQGQGSDEKLFF. The sequenced DNA: TGTGCCAGCAGCGACCAGGGACAGGGATCTGATGAAAAACTGTTTTTT.